Shown below are 28 T cell receptor beta chains from a single sample sequenced in a study of cytomegalovirus exposure and HLA in healthy donors. Researchers ran the PCR with 60 Vbeta and 13 Jbeta primers. Profiled with immunoSEQ multiplex PCR; TCRdb holds only in-frame clones, not every one. This sample has about 200,000 clones, with around 85% found just once. The sequenced sample consisted of PBMCs. Source of these receptors: a man between 45 and 60 years old in good health and CMV-seronegative.

V gene TRBV28 combines with J gene TRBJ2-4, with D possibly TRBD1 on 5 matching bases. The V end was cut by 7 bases, the J end by 0 bases, with 16 bases between. The CDR3 covers 16 residues. Germline assignment: CDR1 MDHEN and CDR2 SYDVKM. The CDR3 region has the DNA TGTGCCAGCAATAAGCCCCAGGGATCAGCCAAAAACATTCAGTACTTC. The encoded protein is CASNKPQGSAKNIQYF.

The chain has TRBV7-3 and TRBJ2-5, with D possibly TRBD2 on 6 matching bases. The CDR3 is 15 amino acids. Germline V gene sequence: CDR1 SGHTA, CDR2 FQGTGA. V lost 4 bases, J lost 3 bases, and 15 bases lay in between. CDR3 in amino acids: CASSSLGSGKETQYF. The CDR3, as DNA: TGTGCCAGCAGCTCCTTAGGTAGCGGAAAAGAGACCCAGTACTTC.

In this sample, this clone turned up a few times. The chain recombines TRBV7-2 with TRBJ2-3; 7 positions match TRBD2. After removal of 4 bases from V and 2 bases from J, the junction contained 6 bases not matched to a gene. From germline, CDR1 is SGHTA and CDR2 FQGNSA. The CDR3 consists of 15 residues. In DNA, the CDR3 is TGTGCCAGCAGCTCAAGCGGGGCGACCACAGATACGCAGTATTTT. Protein product: CASSSSGATTDTQYF.

The sample holds a few counts of this clone. The chain uses TRBV19 and TRBJ2-7; possible D gene TRBD1, 6 bases. With 5 bases removed from V and 5 bases from J, the gap between germline ends came to 13 bases. The CDR3 runs to 13 residues. The germline V gene has CDR1 LNHDA and CDR2 SQIVND (reference sequence). CDR3 DNA: TGTGCCAGTAGTCTAACAGGGTTCCACGAGCAGTACTTC. It specifies CASSLTGFHEQYF.

J is TRBJ2-7 and V is TRBV28; 8 bases are a match to TRBD1. J was trimmed by 5 bases and V by 7 bases; bases with no gene match: 10. Germline CDR1 MDHEN, CDR2 SYDVKM. CDR3 length: 14 amino acids. The CDR3 here is CASNSGQGADEQYF. In nucleotides, the CDR3 is TGTGCCAGCAATTCGGGGCAGGGGGCTGACGAGCAGTACTTC.

The V and J genes are TRBV7-9 and TRBJ2-7; D is uncertain. Germline values: CDR1 SEHNR, CDR2 FQNEAQ (reference sequence). V lost 2 bases to trimming and J lost 3 bases, with 8 bases between them. The CDR3 runs to 13 residues. CDR3 sequence (DNA): TGTGCCAGCAGCTTAAACGGGTTCTACGAGCAGTACTTC. This sequence encodes CASSLNGFYEQYF.

This chain joins TRBV6-1 and TRBJ1-3, with D unclear. Trimming stripped 2 bases from V and 0 bases from J, with 11 bases between. Germline V lookup: CDR1 MNHNS, CDR2 SASEGT. The CDR3 extends over 16 amino acids. The CDR3 spells CASSERYGGSGNTIYF. CDR3 nucleotide sequence: TGTGCCAGCAGTGAACGATACGGTGGCTCTGGAAACACCATATATTTT.

The CDR3 region is CASSLGIGRNEQFF. CDR3 coding DNA: TGCGCCAGCAGCTTGGGAATAGGGAGAAATGAGCAGTTCTTC. The chain combines TRBV5-1 with TRBJ2-1, with D possibly being TRBD2 (5 bases). V lost 0 bases and J 7 bases, leaving 11 bases between the germline ends. Germline CDR1 is SGHRS and CDR2 is YFSETQ. CDR3 size: 14 residues. The full variable domain, with the rest looked up from reference TRBV5-1 and TRBJ2-1, is KAGVTQTPRYLIKTRGQQVTLSCSPISGHRSVSWYQQTPGQGLQFLFEYFSETQRNKGNFPGRFSGRQFSNSRSEMNVSTLELGDSALYLCASSLGIGRNEQFFGPGTRLTVL.

The J gene is TRBJ2-7, the V gene TRBV9; 11 bases fit TRBD2. CDR3 length equals 15 residues. CDR1 and CDR2 from the germline V gene are SGDLS and YYNGEE. V trimming: 3 bases; J trimming: 3 bases; junction bases outside the gene matches: 5. CDR3 sequence: CASSATSGTVYEQYF. CDR3 sequence (DNA): TGTGCCAGCAGCGCGACTAGCGGGACAGTCTACGAGCAGTACTTC.

The chain couples TRBV7-6 to TRBJ2-7, with TRBD1 matching 9 bases. Germline values: CDR1 SGHVS, CDR2 FNYEAQ. J gave up 6 bases and V 5 bases, and 14 bases lay outside the gene matches. This CDR3 is 16 amino acids long. CDR3 DNA sequence: TGTGCCAGCAGCCAACCCTTCGGGACAGGGCCATCCGAGCAGTACTTC. Its translation: CASSQPFGTGPSEQYF. Variable domain in full (rest from reference TRBV7-6 and TRBJ2-7): GAGVSQSPRYKVTKRGQDVALRCDPISGHVSLYWYRQALGQGPEFLTYFNYEAQQDKSGLPNDRFSAERPEGSISTLTIQRTEQRDSAMYRCASSQPFGTGPSEQYFGPGTRLTVT.

Note on this clone: This specimen includes other DNA sequences encoding the same CDR3. The chain links TRBV5-1 to TRBJ2-7, with D maybe TRBD2 (6 bases). This CDR3 has 13 residues. Germline lookup yields CDR1 SGHRS and CDR2 YFSETQ. Trimming shortened V by 0 bases and J by 7 bases, and 11 bases separated the two germline ends. Here the CDR3 reads CASSLAGGREQYF. The CDR3 nucleotides read TGCGCCAGCAGCTTGGCCGGGGGTAGGGAGCAGTACTTC.

The chain couples TRBV6-1 to TRBJ1-4; possible D gene TRBD1, 5 bases. This CDR3 is built from 15 residues. Germline-derived CDR1 and CDR2 are MNHNS and SASEGT. Trimming left V 6 bases short and J 4 bases short, with 15 bases between. CDR3 residues: CASSISGRGNEKLFF. Here the CDR3 DNA reads TGTGCCAGCAGCATTTCCGGGAGGGGTAATGAAAAACTGTTTTTT.

The CDR3 nucleotides read TGCGCCAGCAGCTTTTATCCTAGCAATCAGCCCCAGCATTTT. Its protein is CASSFYPSNQPQHF. The chain couples TRBV5-1 to TRBJ1-5; D not certain. This CDR3 is built from 14 residues. Germline V gene lookup returns CDR1 SGHRS and CDR2 YFSETQ. The V end lost 2 bases, the J end lost 0 bases, and 6 bases lay between the germline ends.

CDR3 nucleotide sequence: TGTGCCAGCAGTGCACAGTTTTGGAATGGCTACACCTTC. Its protein product is CASSAQFWNGYTF. The gene calls are TRBV25-1 and TRBJ1-2; D is unresolved. From germline, CDR1 is MGHDK and CDR2 SYGVNS. Trimming pared 4 bases from V and 6 bases from J, leaving 12 bases between. CDR3 length: 13 residues.

The chain recombines TRBV5-4 with TRBJ2-5, with a possible D match to TRBD2 (5 bases). The CDR3 totals 11 residues. V lost 5 bases and J 5 bases, leaving 7 bases between the germline ends. Germline V gene lookup returns CDR1 SGHNT and CDR2 YYREEE (reference sequence). Written as DNA, the CDR3 is TGTGCCAGCAGGACGGGGGAGACCCAGTACTTC. Its protein is CASRTGETQYF.

This chain's CDR3 is CASIGGRNTEAFF. The CDR3 region has the DNA TGTGCCAGCATTGGGGGGAGGAACACTGAAGCTTTCTTT. This chain connects TRBV2 to TRBJ1-1, with D perhaps matching TRBD1 (5 bases). The CDR3 spans 13 residues. V was shortened by 7 bases and J by 1 base, with 10 bases between the two germline ends. Per the germline V gene, CDR1 is SNHLY and CDR2 is FYNNEI.

The genes are TRBV28 and TRBJ2-7; 10 nucleotides line up with TRBD1. Germline CDR1 MDHEN, CDR2 SYDVKM. Trimming removed 6 bases from V and 2 bases from J; junction bases left unmatched: 4. The CDR3 is 14 amino acids. Written as DNA, the CDR3 is TGTGCCAGCAGGGACAGGGGGGGCCCCTACGAGCAGTACTTC. Its protein is CASRDRGGPYEQYF.

The chain uses TRBV9 and TRBJ1-3; the match to TRBD1 covers 9 bases. Trimming at V came to 3 bases and at J to 4 bases, leaving 11 bases not matched to a gene. This CDR3 contains 17 residues. CDR1 SGDLS and CDR2 YYNGEE come from the germline V gene. The CDR3 sequence is CASSADRDRVRGNTIYF. In DNA, the CDR3 is TGTGCCAGCAGCGCCGACCGGGACAGGGTAAGAGGAAACACCATATATTTT.

The gene calls are TRBV7-9 and TRBJ1-4; D possibly corresponds to TRBD1 (6 bases). There are 14 residues in the CDR3. Trimming cost V 3 bases and J 8 bases, with 13 bases left between them. CDR1 and CDR2 from the germline V gene are SEHNR and FQNEAQ (reference sequence). The CDR3 sequence: CASSFRGRGEKLFF. CDR3 nucleotides: TGTGCCAGCAGCTTCCGGGGCAGGGGCGAAAAACTGTTTTTT.

Of note for this clone: At the DNA level, this CDR3 is encoded by other sequences in the same sample as well. The chain carries TRBV5-1 and TRBJ1-2; no clear D gene. Germline-derived CDR1 and CDR2 are SGHRS and YFSETQ. This CDR3 is 13 amino acids long. V lost 0 bases and J 4 bases, leaving 7 bases between the germline ends. In DNA form, the CDR3 reads TGCGCCAGCAGCTTGGAGTCCGGCTATGGCTACACCTTC. It specifies CASSLESGYGYTF.

The genes are TRBV28 and TRBJ2-5; no clear D. The ends were cut back, 7 bases at V and 4 bases at J, with 13 bases in the middle. CDR1 MDHEN and CDR2 SYDVKM come from the germline V gene. There are 13 residues in the CDR3. The CDR3 DNA is TGTGCCAGCATGCCCGGCCCAGGAGAGACCCAGTACTTC. Translating it yields CASMPGPGETQYF.

This chain joins TRBV5-4 and TRBJ1-2, with D maybe TRBD1 (6 bases). The CDR3 runs to 14 residues. The V gene's germline CDR1 is SGHNT and CDR2 YYREEE (reference sequence). Deletions cut 3 bases from V and 3 bases from J, with 12 bases between. The CDR3: CASSSGGGHYGYTF. The CDR3 DNA sequence: TGTGCCAGCAGCTCCGGGGGGGGGCACTATGGCTACACCTTC.

The chain couples TRBV2 to TRBJ2-1; 8 nucleotides line up with TRBD2. Germline assignment: CDR1 SNHLY and CDR2 FYNNEI. The CDR3 is made up of 15 amino acids. Germline trimming cut 2 bases from V and 4 bases from J; bases unmatched to any gene: 4. CDR3 in amino acids: CASSEWSGSYNEQFF. The DNA for the CDR3 is TGTGCCAGCAGTGAATGGAGCGGGAGTTACAATGAGCAGTTCTTC. Supplemented by reference TRBV2 and TRBJ2-1, the full variable domain reads EPEVTQTPSHQVTQMGQEVILRCVPISNHLYFYWYRQILGQKVEFLVSFYNNEISEKSEIFDDQFSVERPDGSNFTLKIRSTKLEDSAMYFCASSEWSGSYNEQFFGPGTRLTVL.

V and J are TRBV19 and TRBJ2-5; 7 nucleotides agree with TRBD1. This CDR3 contains 16 residues. J lost 4 bases, V lost 1 base, and 9 bases had no gene match. Germline V CDR1 and CDR2: LNHDA, SQIVND (reference sequence). As DNA, the CDR3 is TGTGCCAGTAGTATAGCAGGACAGGCCCGGGGAGAGACCCAGTACTTC. This encodes CASSIAGQARGETQYF. The complete variable domain, with remaining parts taken from reference TRBV19 and TRBJ2-5, reads DGGITQSPKYLFRKEGQNVTLSCEQNLNHDAMYWYRQDPGQGLRLIYYSQIVNDFQKGDIAEGYSVSREKKESFPLTVTSAQKNPTAFYLCASSIAGQARGETQYFGPGTRLLVL.

This clone appeared once. The chain uses TRBV19 and TRBJ2-6; TRBD2 matches at 9 bases. The CDR3 extends over 17 amino acids. V shed 5 bases, J shed 2 bases, and the junction held 7 bases outside the gene matches. Germline values: CDR1 LNHDA, CDR2 SQIVND (reference sequence). CDR3 nucleotide sequence: TGTGCCAGTAGTTCACCGGGACTAGCAACTGGGGCCAACGTCCTGACTTTC. Its translation is CASSSPGLATGANVLTF.

The chain has TRBV27 and TRBJ2-1; 9 positions match TRBD1. The CDR3 runs 15 residues. Trimming removed 5 bases from V and 3 bases from J; junction bases left unmatched: 5. Germline lookup yields CDR1 MNHEY and CDR2 SMNVEV (reference sequence). The CDR3 sequence: CASSLPGQGYNEQFF. Written as DNA, the CDR3 is TGTGCCAGCAGTCTGCCGGGACAGGGCTACAATGAGCAGTTCTTC.

This clone has just one count. The chain links TRBV4-1 to TRBJ2-3, with 10 bases lining up with TRBD1. Germline lookup yields CDR1 MGHRA and CDR2 YSYEKL. Germline trimming cut 3 bases from V and 1 base from J; bases unmatched to any gene: 1. The CDR3 covers 15 residues. The DNA of the CDR3 is TGCGCCAGCAGCCAGGGACAGGGGCGCACAGATACGCAGTATTTT. It translates to CASSQGQGRTDTQYF.

This chain connects TRBV6-6 to TRBJ2-7, with a tentative D call TRBD1 (6 bases). Germline-derived CDR1 and CDR2 are MNHNY and SVGAGI (reference sequence). The CDR3 contains 15 residues. Trimming shortened V by 6 bases and J by 3 bases, and 18 bases separated the two germline ends. The CDR3 region has the DNA TGTGCCAGCAGCACAAACCTGGACAGCAACTACGAGCAGTACTTC. This codes for CASSTNLDSNYEQYF.